A single sample gave rise to the 24 T cell receptor beta chains below, sequenced in a study of neurological immune-mediated disorders (dated by TCRdb to about 2019). Receptor amplification or capture employed 5' RACE. Sequenced using an Illumina HiSeq 2500. The raw public reads went through TCRdb reprocessing: fastp at Q25, MiXCR clone calling, in-frame beta chains kept. All rows with the same CDR3 protein become a single entry with the most common DNA and genes. The sample table contains under 45,000 distinct CDR3 sequences; only one count was recorded for 3% to 4% of them. The ten largest account for around 2% of the sample. Specimen: PBMCs. Every receptor here comes from a man in his thirties or forties with multiple sclerosis.

This clonotype showed up many times. Here the CDR3 reads CASSFWAGQGAFF. CDR3 nucleotides: TGTGCCAGCAGTTTTTGGGCGGGGCAGGGAGCTTTCTTT. The genes are TRBV27 and TRBJ1-1; perhaps TRBD1 as D (5 bases). The V gene's germline CDR1 is MNHEY and CDR2 SMNVEV (reference sequence). The V and J ends lost 3 bases and 10 bases respectively, with 15 bases between them. The CDR3 is 13 residues long.

This clonotype was counted ten times or more. The chain carries TRBV7-2 and TRBJ1-1, with 7 positions matching TRBD1. Trimming removed 6 bases from V and 4 bases from J; junction bases left unmatched: 5. CDR3 size: 13 residues. Germline V gene data show CDR1 as SGHTA and CDR2 as FQGNSA. The CDR3 bases are TGTGCCAGCAGGCCCCCAGGGGGCACTGAAGCTTTCTTT. It specifies CASRPPGGTEAFF.

This clonotype came up many times. The chain employs TRBV7-2 and TRBJ2-2, with D perhaps TRBD1 (6 bases). This CDR3 has 15 amino acids. Germline CDR1 SGHTA, CDR2 FQGNSA. Deletions cut 5 bases from V and 3 bases from J, with 13 bases between. CDR3 protein: CASSVRAGDTGELFF. As DNA, the CDR3 is TGTGCCAGCAGCGTGCGGGCAGGGGACACCGGGGAGCTGTTTTTT.

The table lists this clonotype with many counts. The chain is built from TRBV9 and TRBJ2-3, with D uncertain. The CDR3 is 12 residues long. V was pared by 0 bases and J by 9 bases, with 8 bases between. CDR1 is SGDLS, CDR2 YYNGEE, per germline. CDR3 region: CASSVDETTQYF. CDR3 DNA: TGTGCCAGCAGCGTAGATGAAACAACGCAGTATTTT.

This clonotype has ten or more counts. This chain links TRBV5-1 with TRBJ2-3; D is undetermined. Between the trimmed V and J ends, which lost 0 bases and 3 bases, there was a span of 8 bases. The germline gives CDR1 SGHRS, CDR2 YFSETQ. The CDR3 runs to 14 residues. CDR3 bases: TGCGCCAGCAGCTTGGCGAAATTTACAGATACGCAGTATTTT. Its translation is CASSLAKFTDTQYF.

This clonotype was observed at least ten times. Here the CDR3 reads CSVQGQGAVNEQFF. In nucleotides, the CDR3 is TGCAGCGTCCAAGGACAGGGGGCGGTCAATGAGCAGTTCTTC. The chain joins TRBV29-1 to TRBJ2-1; 11 positions match TRBD1. The CDR3 length is 14 residues. Germline V CDR1 and CDR2: SQVTM, ANQGSEA. The trim removed 6 bases at V and 6 bases at J, leaving 7 bases unmatched.

In its sample, this clonotype was seen many times. The chain joins TRBV12-3 or TRBV12-4 to TRBJ1-1, with D uncertain. The CDR3 sequence is 13 residues long. V was cut by 1 base and J by 3 bases, with 6 bases left in between. The CDR3 here is CASSLGTDTEAFF. Written as DNA, the CDR3 is TGTGCCAGCAGTTTAGGGACGGACACTGAAGCTTTCTTT.

The chain's CDR3 is CSGGGGPHTDTQYF. The CDR3, as DNA: TGCAGTGGGGGGGGAGGACCACACACAGATACGCAGTATTTT. The V gene is TRBV20-1, the J gene TRBJ2-3; the match to TRBD2 covers 7 bases. Per germline, CDR1 DFQATT and CDR2 SNEGSKA (reference sequence). The CDR3 has 14 amino acids. The ends lost 7 bases at V and 2 bases at J; junction bases unmatched: 9.

The chain carries TRBV7-9 and TRBJ2-5; D tentatively reads TRBD1 or TRBD2 (5 bases each). V was pared by 5 bases and J by 4 bases, with 17 bases between. CDR3 size: 15 residues. Germline loops: CDR1 SEHNR, CDR2 FQNEAQ (reference sequence). For the CDR3, the DNA is TGTGCCAGCAGCCAAGGGACCCTCAGACTAGAGACCCAGTACTTC. Amino acid sequence: CASSQGTLRLETQYF.

This clonotype was recorded at least ten times. The chain employs TRBV10-3 and TRBJ2-3; D is undetermined. Trimming took off 0 bases at V and 4 bases at J, with 8 bases between the two ends. Looked up from germline, CDR1 is ENHRY and CDR2 is SYGVKD. This CDR3 has 14 residues. The DNA of the CDR3 is TGTGCCATCAGTGAGTCTCAGTTGGCAGATACGCAGTATTTT. Amino acids: CAISESQLADTQYF.

This clonotype came up many times. The chain has TRBV5-6 and TRBJ2-1; D may correspond to TRBD1 or TRBD2 (5 bases each). Germline CDR1 reads SGHDT; CDR2 reads YYEEEE. The CDR3 totals 15 residues. V dropped 1 base and J dropped 2 bases, with 10 bases sitting between them. The CDR3 nucleotides read TGTGCCAGCAGCTTGAGTAGGGGACCCTACAATGAGCAGTTCTTC. Amino acid sequence: CASSLSRGPYNEQFF.

This clonotype appeared many times. The V gene is TRBV6-1, the J gene TRBJ2-7; no reliable D call. The CDR3 is made up of 11 amino acids. Trimming pared 8 bases from V and 3 bases from J, leaving 8 bases between. Looked up from germline, CDR1 is MNHNS and CDR2 is SASEGT. CDR3 amino acids: CASGLLYEQYF. CDR3 in DNA: TGTGCCAGCGGGCTCCTCTACGAGCAGTACTTC.

This clonotype was detected many times. J is TRBJ2-2 and V is TRBV5-1; D gene uncertain. Germline values: CDR1 SGHRS, CDR2 YFSETQ. V was trimmed by 4 bases and J by 1 base, leaving 14 bases between them. The CDR3 is 16 amino acids. The CDR3 protein is CASSQGHSLNTGELFF. CDR3 DNA: TGCGCCAGCAGCCAAGGTCACAGCCTGAACACCGGGGAGCTGTTTTTT.

There are many counts of this clonotype. The genes are TRBV20-1 and TRBJ1-2, with D perhaps matching TRBD1 (5 bases). The V end lost 3 bases, the J end lost 5 bases, and 10 bases lay between the germline ends. This CDR3 is built from 12 residues. The germline gives CDR1 DFQATT, CDR2 SNEGSKA (reference sequence). CDR3 nucleotides: TGCAGTGCTAGCGAGACAGCTTATGGCTACACCTTC. It codes for CSASETAYGYTF.

This clonotype was found many times. The chain has TRBV20-1 and TRBJ1-1; TRBD1 aligns across 8 bases. The length of the CDR3 is 16 residues. The germline V gene has CDR1 DFQATT and CDR2 SNEGSKA (reference sequence). The ends lost 0 bases at V and 1 base at J; junction bases unmatched: 7. CDR3 region: CSARDFQGAGNTEAFF. The DNA of the CDR3 is TGCAGTGCTAGAGATTTCCAGGGGGCGGGGAACACTGAAGCTTTCTTT.

This clonotype has at least ten counts. This chain uses TRBV6-4 with TRBJ2-1; D tentatively fits TRBD1 or TRBD2 (5 bases each). Trimming took 2 bases from V and 4 from J, leaving 15 bases between them. The CDR3 length is 16 residues. Germline values: CDR1 MRHNA, CDR2 SNTAGT. The CDR3 loop reads CASSDEPGTGYNEQFF. CDR3 in DNA: TGTGCCAGCAGTGACGAACCAGGGACCGGTTACAATGAGCAGTTCTTC.

The sample holds many counts of this clonotype. The genes are TRBV5-1 and TRBJ2-3; tentatively, D is TRBD2 (5 bases). The germline CDR1 and CDR2 sequences are SGHRS and YFSETQ. The germline V and J ends were trimmed by 2 bases and 1 base, with 8 bases remaining between them. The CDR3 is 14 residues long. The DNA of the CDR3 is TGCGCCAGCAGCTTTTTTAGCGGCACAGATACGCAGTATTTT. It specifies CASSFFSGTDTQYF.

This clonotype has ten or more counts. The rearrangement uses TRBV9 and TRBJ1-1; TRBD1 might be the D (5 bases). Looked up from germline, CDR1 is SGDLS and CDR2 is YYNGEE. Between the trimmed V and J ends, which lost 0 bases and 1 base, there was a span of 10 bases. The CDR3 extends over 15 amino acids. This CDR3 is CASSVVGTSNTEAFF. The CDR3, as DNA: TGTGCCAGCAGCGTAGTGGGGACCTCGAACACTGAAGCTTTCTTT. Full variable domain (outside the CDR3, taken from reference TRBV9 and TRBJ1-1): DSGVTQTPKHLITATGQRVTLRCSPRSGDLSVYWYQQSLDQGLQFLIQYYNGEERAKGNILERFSAQQFPDLHSELNLSSLELGDSALYFCASSVVGTSNTEAFFGQGTRLTVV.

By frequency in the sample, this clonotype is medium-sized. The rearrangement joins TRBV18 to TRBJ1-2; 10 nucleotides match TRBD1. The CDR3 contains 16 residues. The germline V gene encodes CDR1 KGHSH and CDR2 LQKENI. J was trimmed by 7 bases and V by 0 bases; bases with no gene match: 8. CDR3: CASSPPPGQGLFGYTF. Here the CDR3 DNA reads TGTGCCAGCTCACCACCCCCGGGACAGGGGTTGTTTGGCTACACCTTC.

This clonotype was detected ten times or more. V usage is TRBV7-9 and J usage is TRBJ1-6; D remains ambiguous. CDR1 is SEHNR, CDR2 FQNEAQ, per germline (reference sequence). The CDR3 has 13 residues. V lost 1 base and J 7 bases, leaving 5 bases between the germline ends. The CDR3 protein is CASSLEANSPLHF. The CDR3 DNA follows: TGTGCCAGCAGCTTAGAGGCGAATTCACCCCTCCACTTT.

This clonotype was recorded at least ten times. The chain uses TRBV7-9 and TRBJ2-3; D gene uncertain. V dropped 3 bases and J dropped 2 bases, with 12 bases sitting between them. Germline CDR1 is SEHNR and CDR2 is FQNEAQ (reference sequence). The CDR3 consists of 15 residues. CDR3 sequence reads: CASSFSGSLTDTQYF. Here the CDR3 DNA reads TGTGCCAGCAGCTTTTCGGGTAGCCTCACAGATACGCAGTATTTT.

At least ten counts were recorded for this clonotype. The rearrangement uses TRBV20-1 and TRBJ2-1, with 9 nucleotides matching TRBD2. This CDR3 has 14 residues. Germline V gene sequence: CDR1 DFQATT, CDR2 SNEGSKA (reference sequence). Trimming removed 7 bases from V and 2 bases from J; junction bases left unmatched: 6. CDR3 protein: CSEKRGVTYNEQFF. DNA of the CDR3: TGCAGTGAGAAGCGGGGGGTGACCTACAATGAGCAGTTCTTC.

The table lists this clonotype with a few counts. J is TRBJ2-1 and V is TRBV7-9, with D possibly TRBD1 on 6 matching bases. Germline V gene sequence: CDR1 SEHNR, CDR2 FQNEAQ (reference sequence). CDR3 length: 14 residues. V was cut by 5 bases and J by 0 bases, with 8 bases left in between. The DNA for the CDR3 is TGTGCCAGCAGCCCCAGGGGCTCCTACAATGAGCAGTTCTTC. Translation gives CASSPRGSYNEQFF.

There are many counts of this clonotype. The rearrangement uses TRBV7-2 and TRBJ1-2; D perhaps matches TRBD1 (5 bases). Germline assignment: CDR1 SGHTA and CDR2 FQGNSA. The length of the CDR3 is 15 residues. V dropped 4 bases and J dropped 2 bases, with 14 bases sitting between them. CDR3 sequence: CASSSTQTANYGYTF. CDR3 DNA: TGTGCCAGCAGCTCCACCCAGACAGCAAACTATGGCTACACCTTC.